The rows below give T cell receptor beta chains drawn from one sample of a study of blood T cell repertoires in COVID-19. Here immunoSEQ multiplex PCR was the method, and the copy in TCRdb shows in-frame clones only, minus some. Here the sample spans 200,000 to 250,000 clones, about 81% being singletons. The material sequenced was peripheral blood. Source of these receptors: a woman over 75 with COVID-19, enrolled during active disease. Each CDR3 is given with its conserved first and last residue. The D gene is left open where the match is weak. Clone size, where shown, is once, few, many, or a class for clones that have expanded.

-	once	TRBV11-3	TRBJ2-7	TGTGCCAGCAGCTTTGGATTAAATAGGAGCTCCTACGAGCAGTACTTC	CASSFGLNRSSYEQYF
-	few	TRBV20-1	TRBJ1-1	TGCAGCGCCATAGGCAGCGGCGAGGCTTTCTTT	CSAIGSGEAFF
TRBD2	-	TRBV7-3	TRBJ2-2	TGTGCCAGCAGCGAACCCCTAGCGGGGGGGCCAGAGACCGGGGAGCTGTTTTTT	CASSEPLAGGPETGELFF
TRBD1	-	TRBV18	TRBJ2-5	TGTGCCAGCTCACCATTAACAGGGGTGTACCAAGAGACCCAGTACTTC	CASSPLTGVYQETQYF
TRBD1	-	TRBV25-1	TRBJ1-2	TGTGCCAGCAGTGCCGGACAGGGCTGGGGTGGCTACACCTTC	CASSAGQGWGGYTF
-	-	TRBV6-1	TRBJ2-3	TGTGCCAGCAGTGACACCAGGGTAAATACGCAGTATTTT	CASSDTRVNTQYF
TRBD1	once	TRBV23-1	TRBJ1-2	TGCGCCAGCAGTTCACCGGGACAGGGAAAGGTTGGCTACACCTTC	CASSSPGQGKVGYTF
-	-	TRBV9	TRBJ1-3	TGTGCCAGCAGCGACAGTCTCCTGGGCTCTGGAAACACCATATATTTT	CASSDSLLGSGNTIYF
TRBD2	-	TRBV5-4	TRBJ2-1	TGTGCCAGCAGCTTTAGCGGGGGCTCCTACAATGAGCAGTTCTTC	CASSFSGGSYNEQFF
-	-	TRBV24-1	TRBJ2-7	TGTGCCACCAGTGATCAGGCCTCCTACGAGCAGTACTTC	CATSDQASYEQYF
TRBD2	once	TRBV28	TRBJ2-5	TGTGCCAGCGCCACGACTAGCGGTCGAGAGACCCAGTACTTC	CASATTSGRETQYF
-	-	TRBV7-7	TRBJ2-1	TGTGCTAGCAGCCCAAAGCTGTTCTTC	CASSPKLFF
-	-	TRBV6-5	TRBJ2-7	TGTGCCAGCAGTTACGGGGAGTCCTACGAGCAGTACTTC	CASSYGESYEQYF